The entry that follows covers one T cell receptor (beta chain) sequence. Its antigen is not known. The data stem from a study of T cell responses to AZD1222 COVID-19 vaccine. Study-wide results and caveats: The study found vaccine-associated CD4 TCRs spanning spike, dominant at 160-218 and 743-854. Nearly half of spike-specific TCRs reportedly go after variant regions that carry no mutations. Donors were mostly white British, more females; clonal diversity possibly underestimated. Among AZD1222 vaccinees, only five to seven were seropositive at baseline.

Repertoires were generated with immunoSEQ multiplex PCR, while TCRdb's copy carries only in-frame clones and drops some. Of about 95,000 clones listed, about 88% are singletons. In germline, CDR1 is ENHRY, CDR2 SYGVKD. Trimming took 4 bases from V and 3 from J; bases not matched to a gene: 5. This CDR3 region has 14 residues. This TCR was sampled from an adult in good health. The chain couples TRBV10-3 to TRBJ1-1; TRBD1 matches 7 bases. The sequencing here drew on peripheral blood, taken on day 0 of AZD1222 vaccination. CDR3 coding DNA: TGTGCCATCAGTGTACGACAGGGTGACACTGAAGCTTTCTTT. Amino acid sequence: CAISVRQGDTEAFF.